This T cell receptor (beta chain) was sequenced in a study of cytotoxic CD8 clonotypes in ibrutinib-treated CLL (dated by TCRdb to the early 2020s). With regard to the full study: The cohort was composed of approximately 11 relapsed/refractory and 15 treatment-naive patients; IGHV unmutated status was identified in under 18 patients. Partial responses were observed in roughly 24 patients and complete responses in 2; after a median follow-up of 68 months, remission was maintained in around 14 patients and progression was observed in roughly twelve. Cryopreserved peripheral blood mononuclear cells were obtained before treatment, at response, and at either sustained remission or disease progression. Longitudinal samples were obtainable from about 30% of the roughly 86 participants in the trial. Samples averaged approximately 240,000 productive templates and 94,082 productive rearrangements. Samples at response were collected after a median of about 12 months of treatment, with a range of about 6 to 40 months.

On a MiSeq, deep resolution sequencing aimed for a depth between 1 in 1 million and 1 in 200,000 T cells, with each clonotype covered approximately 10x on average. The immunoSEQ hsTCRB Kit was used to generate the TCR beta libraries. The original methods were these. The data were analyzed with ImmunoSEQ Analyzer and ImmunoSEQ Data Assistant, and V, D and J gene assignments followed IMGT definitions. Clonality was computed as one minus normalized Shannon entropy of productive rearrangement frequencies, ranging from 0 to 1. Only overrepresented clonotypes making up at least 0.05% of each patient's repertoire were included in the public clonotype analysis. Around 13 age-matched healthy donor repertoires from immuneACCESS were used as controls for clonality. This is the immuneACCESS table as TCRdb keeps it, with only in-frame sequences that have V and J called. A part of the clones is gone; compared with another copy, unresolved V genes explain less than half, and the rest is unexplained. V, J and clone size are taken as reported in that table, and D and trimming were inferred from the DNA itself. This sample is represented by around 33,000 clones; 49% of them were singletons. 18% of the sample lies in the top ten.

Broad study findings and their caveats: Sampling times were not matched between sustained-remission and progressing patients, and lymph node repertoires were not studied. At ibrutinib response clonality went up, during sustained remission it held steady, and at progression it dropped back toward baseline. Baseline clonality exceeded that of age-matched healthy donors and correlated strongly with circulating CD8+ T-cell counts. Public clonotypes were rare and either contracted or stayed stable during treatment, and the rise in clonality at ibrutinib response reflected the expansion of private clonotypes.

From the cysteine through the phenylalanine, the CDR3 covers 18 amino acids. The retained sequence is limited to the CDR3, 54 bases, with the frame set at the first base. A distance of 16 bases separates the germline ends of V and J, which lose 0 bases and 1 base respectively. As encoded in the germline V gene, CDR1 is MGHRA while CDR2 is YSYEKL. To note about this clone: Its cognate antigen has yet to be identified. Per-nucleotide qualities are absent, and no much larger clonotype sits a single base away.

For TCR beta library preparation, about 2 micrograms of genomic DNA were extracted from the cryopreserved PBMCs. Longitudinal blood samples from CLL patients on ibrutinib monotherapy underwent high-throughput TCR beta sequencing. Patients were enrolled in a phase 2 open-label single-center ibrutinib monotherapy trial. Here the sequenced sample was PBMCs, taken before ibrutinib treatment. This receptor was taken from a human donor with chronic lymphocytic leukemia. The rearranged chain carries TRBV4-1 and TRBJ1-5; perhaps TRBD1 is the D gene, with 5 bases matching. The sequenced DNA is TGCGCCAGCAGCCAAGAGCGGAGGGGCCCGGGGAGCAATCAGCCCCAGCATTTT. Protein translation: CASSQERRGPGSNQPQHF.